The rows below give T cell receptor beta chains drawn from one sample of a study of blood T cells in healthy people across ages. Each CDR3 protein gets one entry after TCRdb re-called the 5' RACE reads with MiXCR. The data show just under 550,000 distinct CDR3 sequences, with more than 20% seen just once and approximately 10% held by the top ten. The same data also went into a second study, on T cells of mothers and their children.

The sample consisted of blood. Receptors originate from a boy younger than 18 in good health. Each CDR3 is given with its conserved first and last residue. D genes are given only for firm matches. Not all rows give a size; the values are once, few, many and, for expanded clones, a class.

D: -; size: -; J: TRBJ2-1; V: TRBV6-2/TRBV6-3; CDR3: CASSYPRTVINEQFF; DNA: TGTGCCAGCAGTTACCCTCGGACGGTAATCAATGAGCAGTTCTTC
D: -; size: few; J: TRBJ2-7; V: TRBV2; CDR3: CASSPGGRLYEQYF; DNA: TGTGCCAGCAGCCCCGGCGGACGGTTATACGAGCAGTACTTC
D: -; size: many; J: TRBJ2-1; V: TRBV12-3/TRBV12-4; CDR3: CASSFSELHNEQFF; DNA: TGTGCCAGCAGTTTCTCGGAGTTACACAATGAGCAGTTCTTC
D: -; size: -; J: TRBJ2-1; V: TRBV5-1; CDR3: CASSVQEDEQFF; DNA: TGCGCCAGCAGCGTACAGGAGGATGAGCAGTTCTTC
D: -; size: few; J: TRBJ2-2; V: TRBV4-3; CDR3: CASSPSRGQGGELFF; DNA: TGCGCCAGCAGCCCCTCCCGGGGGCAGGGCGGGGAGCTGTTTTTT
D: -; size: -; J: TRBJ2-7; V: TRBV20-1; CDR3: CSAPGGALSYEQYF; DNA: TGCAGTGCCCCCGGCGGGGCCCTGTCCTACGAGCAGTACTTC
D: TRBD2; size: many; J: TRBJ2-7; V: TRBV7-9; CDR3: CASSLRGTSGRKYF; DNA: TGTGCCAGCAGCCTTAGGGGGACTAGCGGGAGGAAGTACTTC
D: -; size: -; J: TRBJ2-1; V: TRBV4-1; CDR3: CASSQDSEQFF; DNA: TGCGCCAGCAGCCAAGATTCTGAGCAGTTCTTC
D: -; size: few; J: TRBJ1-4; V: TRBV2; CDR3: CASSEPGQSEKLFF; DNA: TGTGCCAGCAGTGAGCCCGGACAGAGTGAAAAACTGTTTTTT
D: -; size: few; J: TRBJ2-3; V: TRBV2; CDR3: CASSAEATDTQYF; DNA: TGTGCCAGCAGTGCGGAAGCCACAGATACGCAGTATTTT
D: TRBD1; size: few; J: TRBJ2-5; V: TRBV15; CDR3: CATSRGGQGGRQETQYF; DNA: TGTGCCACCAGCAGAGGAGGACAGGGAGGTCGCCAAGAGACCCAGTACTTC
D: -; size: few; J: TRBJ2-1; V: TRBV19; CDR3: CASTQGGYNEQFF; DNA: TGTGCCAGTACCCAGGGTGGCTACAATGAGCAGTTCTTC
D: -; size: many; J: TRBJ2-5; V: TRBV28; CDR3: CASSLLETQYF; DNA: TGCGCCAGCAGCTTGTTGGAGACCCAGTACTTC
D: TRBD1; size: few; J: TRBJ1-2; V: TRBV20-1; CDR3: CSARDPGTGNYGYTF; DNA: TGCAGTGCTAGAGATCCCGGGACAGGGAACTATGGCTACACCTTC
D: -; size: -; J: TRBJ2-7; V: TRBV5-5; CDR3: CASSSAGLAYEQYF; DNA: TGTGCCAGCAGCTCTGCGGGACTGGCCTACGAGCAGTACTTC
D: TRBD2; size: few; J: TRBJ2-1; V: TRBV2; CDR3: CASSDPSGSSYNEQFF; DNA: TGTGCCAGCAGTGACCCTAGCGGGAGCTCCTACAATGAGCAGTTCTTC
D: -; size: -; J: TRBJ2-4; V: TRBV29-1; CDR3: CSVVPDSEAKNIQYF; DNA: TGCAGCGTTGTGCCGGACAGTGAAGCCAAAAACATTCAGTACTTC
D: -; size: few; J: TRBJ2-7; V: TRBV9; CDR3: CADKGGRTYEQYF; DNA: TGTGCCGATAAAGGGGGGAGAACCTACGAGCAGTACTTC
D: TRBD1; size: few; J: TRBJ2-7; V: TRBV12-3/TRBV12-4; CDR3: CASSWTGVSYEQYF; DNA: TGTGCCAGCAGCTGGACAGGGGTCTCCTACGAGCAGTACTTC
D: TRBD1; size: -; J: TRBJ2-1; V: TRBV5-1; CDR3: CASSLGEGQGFYEQFF; DNA: TGCGCCAGCAGCTTGGGAGAGGGACAGGGGTTCTATGAGCAGTTCTTC
D: TRBD1; size: -; J: TRBJ2-5; V: TRBV11-2; CDR3: CASRVQGLQETQYF; DNA: TGTGCCAGCAGGGTACAGGGGCTCCAAGAGACCCAGTACTTC
D: TRBD2; size: -; J: TRBJ2-1; V: TRBV29-1; CDR3: CSVAGGRPLAYNEQFF; DNA: TGCAGCGTTGCTGGCGGGAGGCCCTTAGCCTACAATGAGCAGTTCTTC
D: -; size: -; J: TRBJ2-1; V: TRBV20-1; CDR3: CSASRQDKNNGQFF; DNA: TGCAGTGCTAGCAGGCAGGATAAAAACAATGGGCAGTTCTTC
D: TRBD2; size: -; J: TRBJ2-1; V: TRBV20-1; CDR3: CSARDRETSGSLRSYNEQFF; DNA: TGCAGTGCTAGGGATCGGGAGACTAGCGGGAGTCTGAGGTCCTACAATGAGCAGTTCTTC